These T cell receptor beta chains were read from a single sample in a study of control samples from healthy donors and cancer patients. Measured with immunoSEQ multiplex PCR; TCRdb has only the in-frame clones, and not every one. Of 95,000 to 150,000 clones listed, approximately 87% are singletons. The sequenced sample consisted of blood. The receptors shown here come from a man in his fifties or sixties in good health. Each CDR3 is given with its conserved first and last residue. D genes are given only for firm matches. Only part of the rows carry a size: once, few, many, or a class if the clone is expanded.

clone_size j_call d_call v_call cdr3_nt cdr3_aa
- TRBJ1-1 - TRBV28 TGTGCCAGCCTCTGGAGGAGGGGTTCGAACACTGAAGCTTTCTTT CASLWRRGSNTEAFF
few TRBJ1-6 - TRBV4-2 TGTGCCAGCAGCCAAGATTTGGGCAGGTATATTGGTTCACCCCTCCACTTT CASSQDLGRYIGSPLHF
- TRBJ2-2 - TRBV19 TGTGCCAGTAGTAATGGGGGGATGAACGGGGAGCTGTTTTTT CASSNGGMNGELFF
- TRBJ2-7 - TRBV2 TGTGCCAGCTCCGGGGGAGTTAACGAGCAGTACTTC CASSGGVNEQYF
- TRBJ1-5 - TRBV6-6 TGTGCCAGCAGTACCCCGGGTTTAAGGCATTTT CASSTPGLRHF
- TRBJ2-1 TRBD2 TRBV5-1 TGCGCCAGCAGGTCGCTAGCGGGGCTGTCCTACAATGAGCAGTTCTTC CASRSLAGLSYNEQFF
- TRBJ1-2 - TRBV7-2 TGTGCCAGCAGCTTTTTGGGTTCAGATGGCTACACCTTC CASSFLGSDGYTF
- TRBJ1-1 - TRBV12-3/TRBV12-4 TGTGCCAGCAGTTTAGGGAGGAACACTGAAGCTTTCTTT CASSLGRNTEAFF
- TRBJ1-6 - TRBV7-2 TGTGCCAGCAGCTTGCTGACGCCTGGCGCTTCACCCCTCCACTTT CASSLLTPGASPLHF
- TRBJ2-1 - TRBV6-6 TGTGCCAGCAGTTACTACGAGGGGGACAATGAGCAGTTCTTC CASSYYEGDNEQFF
once TRBJ1-1 TRBD1 TRBV5-6 TGTGCCAGCAGCAGGCCGGGACAGGGGGAGGACACTGAAGCTTTCTTT CASSRPGQGEDTEAFF
- TRBJ2-3 - TRBV3-1/TRBV3-2 TGTGCCAGCAGCCAAGCCTGGGATACGCAGTATTTT CASSQAWDTQYF
- TRBJ2-7 TRBD1 TRBV5-1 TGCGCCAGCAGCTTTAACAGGGGCTACGAGCAGTACTTC CASSFNRGYEQYF
- TRBJ2-2 - TRBV7-2 TGTGCCAGCAGCTTAGCGGTCCATAACACCGGGGAGCTGTTTTTT CASSLAVHNTGELFF
- TRBJ2-7 - TRBV6-1 TGTGCCAGCAGTGATGCGGGACAGAAAAGGTACTTC CASSDAGQKRYF
- TRBJ1-6 TRBD1 TRBV5-1 TGCGCCAGCAGCTCCGGGACAGGGAATTCACCCCTCCACTTT CASSSGTGNSPLHF
- TRBJ2-2 - TRBV21-1 TGTGCCAGCAGCAAAGCTCAGAGGGGCGCGTCCGGGGAGCTGTTTTTT CASSKAQRGASGELFF
- TRBJ2-5 TRBD1 TRBV5-1 TGCGCCAGCAGCTGGAACAGGGGCCAAGAGACCCAGTACTTC CASSWNRGQETQYF
- TRBJ1-6 - TRBV5-1 TGCGCCAGCAGCCCGGGAGCCGGATCTTTATTCTATAATTCACCCCTCCACTTT CASSPGAGSLFYNSPLHF
- TRBJ1-2 - TRBV6-5 TGTGCCAGCCGGGTCGGCCAAGGGGTCTATGGCTACACCTTC CASRVGQGVYGYTF
- TRBJ2-7 - TRBV5-5 TGTGCCAGCAGCGACGTCAGGGGATGGTTAAACGAGCAGTACTTC CASSDVRGWLNEQYF
- TRBJ2-7 - TRBV18 TGTGCCAGCTCACCGGGTGGGATCGGCGAGCAGTACTTC CASSPGGIGEQYF
few TRBJ1-2 - TRBV7-9 TGTGCCAGCAGCCTAGACACATATGGCTACACCTTC CASSLDTYGYTF
- TRBJ1-2 - TRBV7-9 TGTGCCAGCAGCCCCCCGACAGGATCCTCCTATGGCTACACCTTC CASSPPTGSSYGYTF
- TRBJ2-2 - TRBV12-3/TRBV12-4 TGTGCCAGCAGTTTGTATAGCACCGGGGAGCTGTTTTTT CASSLYSTGELFF
- TRBJ2-3 - TRBV20-1 TGCAGTGCTAGTATACGTCCCACAGATACGCAGTATTTT CSASIRPTDTQYF